The 20 T cell receptor beta chains reported below all come from one sample, sequenced in a study of T cells in Graves' hyperthyroidism and ophthalmopathy. Amplified TCR beta CDR3 regions derived from RNA transcripts. Primed by the HTBI set, a first-round RT-PCR was run on the TCR CDR3. TCRdb re-analysed the multiplex PCR reads in MiXCR, keeping a single row per CDR3 protein. This sample has about 380,000 distinct CDR3 sequences, with about 15% found just once. Sequencing was done on a sample of blood. These receptor sequences come from a woman in her thirties with Graves' ophthalmopathy.

This clonotype was counted many times. The V call is TRBV5-1, the J call TRBJ2-3, with D tentatively TRBD1 or TRBD2 (5 bases each). Trimming left V 3 bases short and J 1 base short, with 12 bases between. CDR1 SGHRS and CDR2 YFSETQ come from the germline V gene. The CDR3 extends over 15 amino acids. The CDR3 sequence is CASSSVGVRTDTQYF. The DNA of the CDR3 is TGCGCCAGCAGCTCAGTGGGGGTGCGCACAGATACGCAGTATTTT.

This clonotype was counted ten times or more. The rearrangement joins TRBV7-6 to TRBJ2-1; possible D gene TRBD2, 5 bases. The CDR3 runs 16 residues. The V end lost 4 bases, the J end lost 4 bases, and 17 bases lay between the germline ends. Germline V gene data show CDR1 as SGHVS and CDR2 as FNYEAQ. In DNA form, the CDR3 reads TGTGCCAGCAGCTCCCCATGGCGGGTGACTTACAATGAGCAGTTCTTC. It translates to CASSSPWRVTYNEQFF.

This clonotype appeared many times. This rearrangement joins TRBV2 to TRBJ1-4, with 7 bases that match TRBD1. Trimming removed 6 bases from V and 8 bases from J; junction bases left unmatched: 12. This CDR3 region has 15 residues. The germline V gene has CDR1 SNHLY and CDR2 FYNNEI. CDR3 bases: TGTGCCAGCAGGGGACGAAGGGGGCTGGAAGAAAAACTGTTTTTT. The encoded protein is CASRGRRGLEEKLFF.

This clonotype has a handful of counts. The chain employs TRBV6-1 and TRBJ2-7, with D tentatively TRBD1 or TRBD2 (5 bases each). The CDR3 has 13 amino acids. V shed 7 bases and J shed 7 bases, with 17 bases lying between them. Germline V CDR1 and CDR2: MNHNS, SASEGT. CDR3 residues: CASKMGRAGEQYF. In DNA, the CDR3 is TGTGCCAGCAAGATGGGACGTGCTGGGGAGCAGTACTTC.

This clonotype has ten or more counts. V gene TRBV6-1 combines with J gene TRBJ1-5; unclear D gene. V shed 8 bases and J shed 0 bases, with 8 bases lying between them. Germline assignment: CDR1 MNHNS and CDR2 SASEGT. This CDR3 is built from 13 residues. The CDR3 nucleotides read TGTGCCAGCGCGCTGTTTAGCAATCAGCCCCAGCATTTT. This encodes CASALFSNQPQHF.

This clonotype came up a few times. The chain links TRBV6-1 to TRBJ2-1, with 8 bases that match TRBD1. V gave up 7 bases and J gave up 3 bases; unmatched junction bases: 11. The V gene's germline CDR1 is MNHNS and CDR2 SASEGT. The CDR3 length is 16 residues. CDR3 DNA: TGTGCCAGCAACCATATTCCAGGGGGCGTCTACAATGAGCAGTTCTTC. This translates into CASNHIPGGVYNEQFF.

This clonotype was detected ten times or more. The chain joins TRBV12-3 or TRBV12-4 to TRBJ1-1, with TRBD1 identical over 8 bases. CDR3 length equals 16 residues. After removal of 5 bases from V and 4 bases from J, the junction contained 12 bases not matched to a gene. The CDR3 loop is CASSKRTGWGPTEAFF. CDR3 in DNA: TGTGCCAGCAGTAAGAGGACAGGGTGGGGACCCACTGAAGCTTTCTTT.

The chain recombines TRBV5-6 with TRBJ1-4, with 12 bases that match TRBD1. J was trimmed by 7 bases and V by 4 bases; bases with no gene match: 5. Germline assignment: CDR1 SGHDT and CDR2 YYEEEE. This CDR3 has 15 amino acids. The CDR3 region has the DNA TGTGCCAGCAGCCTCCGGGACAGGGGGCTTGAAAAACTGTTTTTT. It specifies CASSLRDRGLEKLFF.

This clonotype was seen at least ten times. The genes are TRBV6-1 and TRBJ2-7; D may be TRBD1 (6 bases). Germline V gene lookup returns CDR1 MNHNS and CDR2 SASEGT. This CDR3 is built from 14 residues. The V gene lost 6 bases and the J gene lost 1 base, with 13 bases spanning the gap. CDR3 nucleotides: TGTGCCAGCAGGCCCGGGACACGTTCCTACGAGCAGTACTTC. Its translation: CASRPGTRSYEQYF.

This clonotype was counted ten times or more. J is TRBJ1-4 and V is TRBV7-9; D is undetermined. Germline lookup yields CDR1 SEHNR and CDR2 FQNEAQ (reference sequence). V was shortened by 1 base and J by 8 bases, with 14 bases between the two germline ends. This CDR3 comprises 15 residues. The CDR3 DNA is TGTGCCAGCAGCTTAGTTACGGGATTCGAGGAAAAACTGTTTTTT. This codes for CASSLVTGFEEKLFF.

The chain uses TRBV6-5 and TRBJ2-2; a weak D match, TRBD1 (6 bases). V was clipped by 2 bases and J by 7 bases, with 11 bases between them. The CDR3 totals 14 residues. The germline gives CDR1 MNHEY, CDR2 SVGAGI. CDR3 region: CASSYVQGGGELFF. In nucleotides, the CDR3 is TGTGCCAGCAGTTACGTACAGGGCGGCGGGGAGCTGTTTTTT.

The rearrangement uses TRBV2 and TRBJ2-1; no firm D call. The germline V and J ends were trimmed by 6 bases and 2 bases, with 17 bases remaining between them. CDR3 length equals 16 residues. Germline CDR1 and CDR2: SNHLY and FYNNEI. The CDR3 sequence: CASRKSPAETYNEQFF. In nucleotides, the CDR3 is TGTGCCAGCAGGAAGAGTCCCGCGGAAACCTACAATGAGCAGTTCTTC.

There are a few counts of this clonotype. The chain couples TRBV12-3 or TRBV12-4 to TRBJ2-5, with a possible D match to TRBD1 (6 bases). Trimming removed 7 bases from V and 3 bases from J, with 6 bases in between. The CDR3 length is 11 residues. CDR3 nucleotides: TGTGCCAGCAAGGGGGAAGAGACCCAGTACTTC. As protein: CASKGEETQYF.

Many counts were recorded for this clonotype. The chain links TRBV29-1 to TRBJ2-3; D ambiguous. CDR1 SQVTM and CDR2 ANQGSEA come from the germline V gene. The V end lost 7 bases, the J end lost 6 bases, and 14 bases lay between the germline ends. The CDR3 runs to 12 residues. The CDR3 DNA sequence: TGCAGCGGACTGGAACACCTGGATACGCAGTATTTT. It yields the protein CSGLEHLDTQYF.

This clonotype was detected many times. The rearrangement links TRBV2 to TRBJ1-5; 7 bases map to TRBD1. Germline assignment: CDR1 SNHLY and CDR2 FYNNEI. V shed 6 bases, J shed 1 base, and the junction held 6 bases outside the gene matches. There are 15 residues in the CDR3. The CDR3 spells CASRRDRRSNQPQHF. The DNA of the CDR3 is TGTGCCAGCAGAAGGGACAGAAGAAGCAATCAGCCCCAGCATTTT.

The rearrangement links TRBV11-1 to TRBJ1-1; tentative D call: TRBD1 (6 bases). Germline-derived CDR1 and CDR2 are SGHAT and FQDESV (reference sequence). CDR3 size: 13 residues. Trimming removed 5 bases at V and 5 bases at J, with 12 bases between. In nucleotides, the CDR3 is TGTGCCAGCAGCAAGTTCAGGGGTACTGAAGCTTTCTTT. Its protein product is CASSKFRGTEAFF.

The table lists this clonotype with a few counts. V is TRBV6-1 and J is TRBJ1-6, with TRBD1 as a possible D gene (6 bases). The V end was cut by 9 bases, the J end by 9 bases, with 18 bases between. From germline, CDR1 is MNHNS and CDR2 SASEGT. The CDR3 covers 14 residues. CDR3 in amino acids: CASKIDPGVSPLHF. The CDR3, as DNA: TGTGCCAGTAAGATCGACCCAGGGGTTTCACCCCTCCACTTT.

V and J are TRBV18 and TRBJ2-7; 12 bases line up with TRBD1. J gave up 4 bases and V 5 bases, and 6 bases lay outside the gene matches. The V gene's germline CDR1 is KGHSH and CDR2 LQKENI. The CDR3 sequence is 15 residues long. The CDR3 DNA reads as TGTGCCAGCTCAACTTGGGACAGGGGGCGGTACGAGCAGTACTTC. Its protein is CASSTWDRGRYEQYF.

In its sample, this clonotype was seen many times. This chain connects TRBV14 to TRBJ2-4; a weak D match, TRBD2 (7 bases). This CDR3 has 16 amino acids. Trimming pared 2 bases from V and 2 bases from J, leaving 13 bases between. Germline assignment: CDR1 SGHDN and CDR2 FVKESK. The CDR3 coding sequence is TGTGCCAGCAGCCAAAGAGGGGGGGGATCCAAAAACATTCAGTACTTC. Protein product: CASSQRGGGSKNIQYF.

The chain has TRBV7-8 and TRBJ2-7; possibly TRBD1 for D (6 bases). The CDR3 sequence is 15 residues long. Looked up from germline, CDR1 is SGHVS and CDR2 is FQNEAQ. Trimming took 3 bases from V and 1 from J, leaving 13 bases between them. The CDR3 protein is CASSFGATGSYEQYF. CDR3 nucleotides: TGTGCCAGCAGCTTCGGCGCGACAGGATCCTACGAGCAGTACTTC.